The rows below give T cell receptor beta chains drawn from one sample of a study of response to subunit inactivated influenza vaccine. Via MiXCR, TCRdb re-called the RT-PCR reads, giving one row per CDR3 protein. The sample includes about 520,000 distinct CDR3 sequences, 7.2% seen only once; the top ten take about an eighth. Specimen: PBMCs from blood, collected around 2 years after vaccination. Receptors were obtained from a man between 50 and 69 years old who received an inactivated influenza vaccine. Each CDR3 is given with its conserved first and last residue. A D gene is named only where the DNA matches it firmly. Only some rows state a clone size, as once, few, many or a class for expanded clones.

>TRBJ2-5|TRBV7-3|once|-
CASSFPGWTQYF
TGTGCCAGCAGCTTTCCGGGGTGGACCCAGTACTTC
>TRBJ2-4|TRBV28|-|TRBD1
CASSFTGGKNIQYF
TGTGCCAGCAGTTTCACAGGGGGCAAAAACATTCAGTACTTC
>TRBJ1-1|TRBV7-3|once|-
CASSPHGRTNTEAFF
TGTGCCAGCAGCCCCCACGGGCGGACGAACACTGAAGCTTTCTTT
>TRBJ2-1|TRBV7-2|-|-
CASSLRRGPGGNEQFF
TGTGCCAGCAGCTTACGACGGGGGCCGGGTGGGAATGAGCAGTTCTTC
>TRBJ1-2|TRBV29-1|-|-
CSADTDGGYTF
TGCAGCGCGGATACTGACGGGGGCTACACCTTC
>TRBJ2-7|TRBV12-3/TRBV12-4|many|TRBD2
CASSQHSGNSYEQYF
TGTGCCAGCAGCCAGCATAGCGGGAACTCCTACGAGCAGTACTTC
>TRBJ2-1|TRBV7-2|-|TRBD2
CASSSSYTSGEFF
TGTGCCAGCAGCTCCTCATACACTAGCGGGGAGTTCTTC
>TRBJ1-2|TRBV5-1|-|TRBD1
CASSSRQGSYGYTF
TGCGCCAGCAGCAGCCGACAGGGATCCTATGGCTACACCTTC
>TRBJ2-4|TRBV7-6|-|-
CASSRGLGLLNIQYF
TGTGCCAGCAGTCGAGGGCTGGGGCTCTTAAACATTCAGTACTTC
>TRBJ1-1|TRBV7-9|many|-
CASSSSGGGTEAFF
TGTGCCAGCAGCTCCTCCGGCGGTGGAACTGAAGCTTTCTTT
>TRBJ2-7|TRBV25-1|many|-
CASREQGSYEQYF
TGTGCCAGCAGGGAACAGGGTTCCTACGAGCAGTACTTC
>TRBJ2-7|TRBV28|-|-
CATHSPTSYEQYF
TGTGCCACTCACTCACCTACCTCCTACGAGCAGTACTTC
>TRBJ2-2|TRBV6-2/TRBV6-3|few|-
CASNRLRGNTGELFF
TGTGCCAGCAACAGGCTCCGGGGGAACACCGGGGAGCTGTTTTTT
>TRBJ2-3|TRBV14|-|TRBD2
CASSQDLLTSGTDTQYF
TGTGCCAGCAGCCAAGATTTGTTGACTAGCGGTACAGATACGCAGTATTTT
>TRBJ1-2|TRBV12-3/TRBV12-4|many|-
CASRQAGVDYGYTF
TGTGCCAGCAGGCAGGCGGGCGTTGACTATGGCTACACCTTC
>TRBJ2-1|TRBV15|-|-
CATSREQGGQFF
TGTGCCACCAGCAGAGAACAGGGAGGGCAGTTCTTC
>TRBJ2-4|TRBV28|many|-
CASSLNRDGKNIQYF
TGTGCCAGCAGTCTCAACCGGGACGGAAAAAACATTCAGTACTTC
>TRBJ1-2|TRBV3-1|few|-
CASSRREARNYGYTF
TGTGCCAGCAGCCGCCGCGAAGCACGTAACTATGGCTACACCTTC
>TRBJ2-7|TRBV5-1|few|TRBD1
CASSAVLGQGYEQYF
TGCGCCAGCAGCGCTGTCCTGGGACAGGGCTACGAGCAGTACTTC
>TRBJ2-3|TRBV10-1|-|TRBD1
CASSETGTGLPLADTQYF
TGCGCCAGCAGTGAAACCGGGACAGGGTTGCCTCTGGCAGATACGCAGTATTTT
>TRBJ2-2|TRBV20-1|-|-
CSARDLSRGGPNTGELFF
TGCAGTGCTAGAGATCTTAGTCGGGGCGGCCCGAACACCGGGGAGCTGTTTTTT
>TRBJ1-4|TRBV29-1|few|-
CSGLREKLFF
TGCAGCGGTCTAAGGGAAAAACTGTTTTTT
>TRBJ2-7|TRBV7-2|few|-
CASSLTLGYEQYF
TGTGCCAGCAGCTTAACTCTCGGCTACGAGCAGTACTTC
>TRBJ1-4|TRBV24-1|many|-
CATSEPTVRGEKLFF
TGTGCCACCAGTGAGCCGACGGTCCGTGGTGAAAAACTGTTTTTT
>TRBJ2-5|TRBV10-2|-|-
CASSQRKGETQYF
TGCGCCAGCAGTCAGCGAAAGGGGGAGACCCAGTACTTC
>TRBJ2-1|TRBV20-1|-|-
CCARWADGANSYNEQFF
TGCTGTGCTAGATGGGCTGATGGAGCCAACTCCTACAATGAGCAGTTCTTC
>TRBJ2-4|TRBV11-2|few|-
CASSLVSPRRGAEAKNIQYF
TGTGCCAGCAGCTTAGTTTCGCCAAGGAGAGGGGCCGAAGCCAAAAACATTCAGTACTTC
>TRBJ1-1|TRBV19|-|TRBD1
CATRDRANTEAFF
TGTGCCACACGGGACAGGGCGAACACTGAAGCTTTCTTT
>TRBJ2-2|TRBV5-1|few|TRBD1
CASRSGTGFTGELFF
TGCGCCAGCAGAAGCGGGACAGGGTTCACCGGGGAGCTGTTTTTT
>TRBJ2-2|TRBV24-1|few|TRBD2
CATSERGELGELFF
TGTGCCACCAGCGAGCGGGGAGAGCTCGGGGAGCTGTTTTTT
>TRBJ2-1|TRBV10-3|-|-
CAISSSGPTEQFF
TGTGCCATCAGTAGTAGCGGCCCGACGGAGCAGTTCTTC
>TRBJ1-5|TRBV12-3/TRBV12-4|many|-
CASSLEEAGSKPQHF
TGTGCCAGCAGTTTAGAGGAGGCAGGGTCGAAACCCCAGCATTTT
>TRBJ1-2|TRBV4-1|few|TRBD1
CASSRVYRGRVIGYTF
TGCGCCAGCAGCCGAGTCTACAGGGGAAGGGTAATAGGCTACACCTTC
>TRBJ2-3|TRBV11-1|few|-
CASSSFRGRADGTDTQYF
TGTGCCAGCAGCTCTTTTAGAGGCCGCGCGGACGGCACAGATACGCAGTATTTT
>TRBJ2-1|TRBV29-1|few|TRBD2
CSVEVRLAVAYNEQFF
TGCAGCGTTGAAGTGAGGCTAGCGGTCGCCTACAATGAGCAGTTCTTC
>TRBJ1-5|TRBV12-3/TRBV12-4|many|-
CASSSRRAFRHF
TGTGCCAGCAGTTCCCGACGGGCTTTCAGGCATTTT
>TRBJ1-5|TRBV12-3/TRBV12-4|many|TRBD1
CASSLTGNQPQHF
TGTGCCAGCAGTCTGACAGGGAATCAGCCCCAGCATTTT
>TRBJ2-5|TRBV29-1|few|-
CSVGEVSAPKYF
TGCAGCGTTGGGGAGGTTTCCGCGCCCAAGTACTTC
>TRBJ1-5|TRBV7-8|few|-
CASSPYRGSGVAGNQPQHF
TGTGCCAGCAGCCCGTATAGGGGCTCAGGGGTAGCCGGCAATCAGCCCCAGCATTTT
>TRBJ2-2|TRBV19|-|-
CASSIDPTGGPSGELFF
TGTGCCAGTAGTATAGATCCAACGGGGGGCCCTTCTGGGGAGCTGTTTTTT
>TRBJ1-5|TRBV20-1|-|-
CSARKQGWGNQPQHF
TGCAGTGCTAGGAAACAGGGTTGGGGCAATCAGCCCCAGCATTTT
>TRBJ2-1|TRBV29-1|-|TRBD2
CSVEDLLAVYNEQFF
TGCAGCGTTGAAGACTTACTAGCGGTGTACAATGAGCAGTTCTTC
>TRBJ2-7|TRBV29-1|many|-
CSAASSYEQYF
TGCAGCGCCGCCAGCTCGTACGAGCAGTACTTC
>TRBJ2-3|TRBV5-4|few|TRBD2
CASSLRKGLARTDTQYF
TGTGCCAGCAGCCTGAGAAAGGGACTAGCCCGCACAGATACGCAGTATTTT
>TRBJ2-1|TRBV5-1|many|TRBD1
CASSLVGTGDNEQFF
TGCGCCAGCAGCTTGGTTGGGACAGGGGACAATGAGCAGTTCTTC
>TRBJ2-7|TRBV20-1|many|-
CSAPRGATSSYEQYF
TGCAGTGCCCCGAGGGGAGCGACAAGCTCCTACGAGCAGTACTTC
>TRBJ2-1|TRBV20-1|few|-
CSARIGVAYNEQFF
TGCAGTGCTAGGATTGGGGTGGCCTACAATGAGCAGTTCTTC
>TRBJ1-2|TRBV6-1|few|-
CASSEAPRGYTF
TGTGCCAGCAGTGAAGCGCCCAGGGGCTACACCTTC
>TRBJ2-7|TRBV20-1|many|TRBD1
CSASGTDEQYF
TGCAGTGCTAGTGGGACAGACGAGCAGTACTTC
>TRBJ2-1|TRBV10-3|many|-
CAISESRGDRRNEQFF
TGTGCCATCAGTGAGAGCAGGGGTGATAGGAGGAATGAGCAGTTCTTC
>TRBJ2-7|TRBV6-1|-|TRBD2
CASRQGLAGVYEQYF
TGTGCCAGCAGGCAGGGACTAGCGGGAGTCTACGAGCAGTACTTC
>TRBJ2-1|TRBV2|-|TRBD2
CASRDGLAAGQQFF
TGTGCCAGCAGAGATGGACTAGCGGCCGGTCAGCAGTTCTTC
>TRBJ1-2|TRBV7-9|-|TRBD1
CASSSIQGPRRGYTF
TGTGCCAGCAGCAGTATACAGGGGCCTCGACGGGGCTACACCTTC